These 6 T cell receptor beta chains came from one sample sequenced in a study of shared clonotypes between healthy human individuals. The protocol was immunoSEQ multiplex PCR, while the TCRdb copy is restricted to in-frame clones and leaves out a portion. Here the sample spans about 490,000 clones, around 73% being singletons. The sequencing input was PBMCs. These receptors originate from a woman between 40 and 55 years old in good health. Some clones in this sample may be carry-over from other donors' samples.

On this clone itself: In the same sample, other DNA sequences code for this CDR3. The V gene is TRBV29-1, the J gene TRBJ2-7; 10 bases line up with TRBD2. V lost 4 bases, J lost 0 bases, and 0 bases stayed unmatched. The CDR3 runs to 13 residues. Germline V CDR1 and CDR2: SQVTM, ANQGSEA. CDR3 bases: TGCAGCGTTGGGACTAGCGGCTCCTACGAGCAGTACTTC. Its protein product is CSVGTSGSYEQYF.

The gene calls are TRBV27 and TRBJ1-1; D is unresolved. V lost 4 bases to trimming and J lost 0 bases, with 9 bases between them. The CDR3 is made up of 14 amino acids. Germline V gives CDR1 MNHEY, CDR2 SMNVEV (reference sequence). The CDR3 bases are TGTGCCAGCAGTTGGACGTCAGTGAACACTGAAGCTTTCTTT. It translates to CASSWTSVNTEAFF.

This sequence joins TRBV28 and TRBJ1-2; possibly TRBD1 for D (5 bases). Trimming took off 7 bases at V and 8 bases at J, with 14 bases between the two ends. Germline CDR1 reads MDHEN; CDR2 reads SYDVKM. The CDR3 is 12 amino acids. CDR3 region: CASIPNRGGYTF. CDR3 bases: TGTGCCAGCATTCCAAACCGGGGGGGCTACACCTTC.

This sequence joins TRBV15 and TRBJ2-1; D might be TRBD1 (5 bases). Trimming took off 3 bases at V and 0 bases at J, with 15 bases between the two ends. Germline CDR1 and CDR2: LNHNV and YYDKDF (reference sequence). The CDR3 covers 17 residues. The CDR3 sequence is CATSRTLGVSSYNEQFF. The CDR3 nucleotides read TGTGCCACCAGCAGGACGCTAGGGGTGAGCTCCTACAATGAGCAGTTCTTC.

A few counts support this clone. The chain joins TRBV11-2 to TRBJ2-2; D is undetermined. V dropped 2 bases and J dropped 7 bases, with 11 bases sitting between them. Germline values: CDR1 SGHAT, CDR2 FQNNGV. The CDR3 length is 14 residues. The DNA for the CDR3 is TGTGCCAGCAGCTTAATAAGAGGACGCGGGGAGCTGTTTTTT. Its translation: CASSLIRGRGELFF.

The chain is built from TRBV19 and TRBJ1-2; D is uncertain. The CDR3 runs 14 residues. V lost 4 bases and J lost 4, with 13 bases in between. Germline CDR1 reads LNHDA; CDR2 reads SQIVND (reference sequence). This chain's CDR3 is CASSTLIVVYGYTF. CDR3 DNA sequence: TGTGCCAGTAGTACCCTAATAGTGGTCTATGGCTACACCTTC.